The clone carrying this T cell receptor beta chain was seen at least ten times. The antigen remains unidentified. There were only healthy Caucasians among the donors. Each cDNA held unique molecular identifiers, and template switching gave it a universal primer site. TCRdb reprocessed the 5' RACE reads via MiXCR and lists one record per CDR3 protein. The table has around 650,000 distinct CDR3 sequences, under 8.5% seen once; the top ten hold around 1.6%. This sample is part of a study of identical twins. Regarding the study as a whole: The more abundant beta clonotypes in cord blood had fewer insertions, and memory repertoires did not show this.

This CDR3 has 15 residues. With 3 bases removed from V and 4 bases from J, the gap between germline ends came to 13 bases. Looked up from germline, CDR1 is KGHSH and CDR2 is LQKENI. This sample was also put to use in a study of yellow fever vaccine responses in identical twins. From that report: Twins reportedly showed a vaccine T cell response that seemed partly convergent and partly personalized.

V is TRBV18 and J is TRBJ2-1, with a tentative D call TRBD1 (6 bases). This receptor was obtained from a woman between 18 and 30 years old in good health. Sequenced sample: PBMCs. The CDR3 spells CASSPIRQEYNEQFF. The DNA of the CDR3 is TGTGCCAGCTCACCCATAAGACAGGAATACAATGAGCAGTTCTTC.